This paragraph covers one T cell receptor (beta chain) sequence. Its matching antigen is unknown. The data stem from a study of T cell repertoires in cytomegalovirus infection. For the study at large: Indications came from public TCR beta signatures; they pointed to CMV infection and to a matching HLA type.

TCRdb re-derived calls from the reads in MiXCR, one entry per CDR3 protein. Of fewer than 550,000 distinct CDR3 sequences listed, more than 15% are singletons. The CDR3 sequence is 15 residues long. V shed 4 bases and J shed 5 bases, with 14 bases lying between them. Germline V gene data show CDR1 as ENHRY and CDR2 as SYGVKD. Study-wide points: Totalled public TCR beta family frequency picked out people who carried CMV plus the relevant HLA. HLA-C-restricted TCR beta clonotypes specific for CMV led the ex vivo response.

This sequence joins TRBV10-3 and TRBJ2-2; no clear D gene. Sequencing input: CD8+ T cells from PBMCs. This TCR derives from a human donor in good health (CMV status not recorded). Some clones in this sample may be carry-over from other donors' samples. CDR3 in amino acids: CAISGERAPTGELFF. DNA for the CDR3: TGTGCCATCAGTGGCGAAAGAGCGCCGACCGGGGAGCTGTTTTTT.